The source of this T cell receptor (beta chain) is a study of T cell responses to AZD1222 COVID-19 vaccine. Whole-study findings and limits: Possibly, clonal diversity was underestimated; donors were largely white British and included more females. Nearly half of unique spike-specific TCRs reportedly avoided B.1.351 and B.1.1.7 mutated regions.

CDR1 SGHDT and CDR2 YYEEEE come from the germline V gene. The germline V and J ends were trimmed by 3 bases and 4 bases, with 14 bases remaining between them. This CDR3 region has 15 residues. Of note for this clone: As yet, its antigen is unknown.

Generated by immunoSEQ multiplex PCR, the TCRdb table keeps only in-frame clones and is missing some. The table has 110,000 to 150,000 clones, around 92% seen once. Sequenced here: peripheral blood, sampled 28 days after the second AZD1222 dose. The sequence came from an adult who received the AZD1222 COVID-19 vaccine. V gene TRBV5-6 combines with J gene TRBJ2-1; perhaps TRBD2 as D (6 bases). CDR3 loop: CASSSIGGNYNEQFF. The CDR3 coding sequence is TGTGCCAGCAGCTCAATCGGCGGGAATTACAATGAGCAGTTCTTC.